Presented here are 25 T cell receptor beta chains from one specimen sequenced in a study of CD8 T cells in acute hepatitis C reinfection. Only in-frame clones appear in the TCRdb table, and some are missing; sequencing was by immunoSEQ multiplex PCR. The repertoire holds some 40,000 clones, with approximately 87% as singletons. Time point indicated: naive CD8 control sorted from an acute-time-point sample. Sequencing was performed on naive CD8+ T cells from PBMCs. These receptors were taken from a man aged 30 to 45 with chronic hepatitis C.

V is TRBV6-5 and J is TRBJ2-7; D assignment may be TRBD1 or TRBD2 (5 bases each). Germline lookup yields CDR1 MNHEY and CDR2 SVGAGI. V gave up 5 bases and J gave up 0 bases, with 11 bases separating them. This CDR3 has 14 amino acids. This CDR3 is CASSPGTASYEQYF. The DNA of the CDR3 is TGTGCCAGCAGTCCCGGGACGGCCTCCTACGAGCAGTACTTC.

The chain couples TRBV7-9 to TRBJ2-2; TRBD1 is a possible D gene (6 bases). Germline CDR1 reads SEHNR; CDR2 reads FQNEAQ (reference sequence). The V and J ends lost 5 bases and 5 bases respectively, with 15 bases between them. The CDR3 extends over 15 amino acids. Written as DNA, the CDR3 is TGTGCCAGCAGCCCAACAGGGTGGAGTACCGGGGAGCTGTTTTTT. Amino acid sequence: CASSPTGWSTGELFF. The whole variable domain, filled in from reference TRBV7-9 and TRBJ2-2, reads DTGVSQNPRHKITKRGQNVTFRCDPISEHNRLYWYRQTLGQGPEFLTYFQNEAQLEKSRLLSDRFSAERPKGSFSTLEIQRTEQGDSAMYLCASSPTGWSTGELFFGEGSRLTVL.

This clone was detected only once. V is TRBV4-3 and J is TRBJ1-2; the match to TRBD1 covers 7 bases. Germline V CDR1 and CDR2: LGHNA, YSLEER. With 0 bases clipped from V and 6 bases from J, the junction kept 10 bases outside the gene matches. The CDR3 runs to 16 residues. The CDR3: CASSQDIPQGLDGYTF. The CDR3 DNA reads as TGCGCCAGCAGCCAAGACATCCCACAGGGGCTGGATGGCTACACCTTC.

This chain links TRBV4-3 with TRBJ2-1; 9 nucleotides line up with TRBD1. V was clipped by 5 bases and J by 5 bases; unmatched bases: 7. This CDR3 contains 15 residues. CDR1 and CDR2 from the germline V gene are LGHNA and YSLEER. CDR3 sequence: CASSERGTGNNEQFF. The CDR3 DNA reads TGCGCCAGCAGCGAGAGGGGGACAGGGAACAATGAGCAGTTCTTC.

The rearrangement joins TRBV19 to TRBJ1-1; D uncertain. Germline values: CDR1 LNHDA, CDR2 SQIVND (reference sequence). Deletions cut 6 bases from V and 1 base from J, with 9 bases between. There are 13 residues in the CDR3. The CDR3 DNA sequence: TGTGCCAGTAGCTCGCCGGGGAACACTGAAGCTTTCTTT. This sequence encodes CASSSPGNTEAFF.

This clone was detected once. The rearrangement joins TRBV29-1 to TRBJ1-1; unclear D gene. Looked up from germline, CDR1 is SQVTM and CDR2 is ANQGSEA. Trimming took 5 bases from V and 7 from J, leaving 29 bases between them. The CDR3 covers 17 residues. The chain's CDR3 is CSVSHTRMAKTRNEAFF. The DNA of the CDR3 is TGCAGCGTTAGCCACACTCGAATGGCCAAGACCCGAAATGAAGCTTTCTTT.

The chain is built from TRBV12-5 and TRBJ2-7; D is perhaps TRBD2 (5 bases). CDR1 is LGHNT, CDR2 FRNRAP, per germline. Between the trimmed V and J ends, which lost 3 bases and 5 bases, there was a span of 11 bases. There are 13 residues in the CDR3. The CDR3 DNA reads as TGTGCTAGTGGTTTAGGTACAGCGGACGAGCAGTACTTC. Its translation is CASGLGTADEQYF. Together with reference TRBV12-5 and TRBJ2-7, the CDR3 gives the full variable domain: DARVTQTPRHKVTEMGQEVTMRCQPILGHNTVFWYRQTMMQGLELLAYFRNRAPLDDSGMPKDRFSAEMPDATLATLKIQPSEPRDSAVYFCASGLGTADEQYFGPGTRLTVT.

This clone appeared once. J is TRBJ1-3 and V is TRBV19; TRBD1 matches at 8 bases. CDR1 and CDR2 (germline): LNHDA, SQIVND (reference sequence). J was trimmed by 0 bases and V by 4 bases; bases with no gene match: 5. The CDR3 contains 16 residues. The CDR3 DNA follows: TGTGCCAGTAGTACCGGGACAGGCCGCTCTGGAAACACCATATATTTT. Translation gives CASSTGTGRSGNTIYF.

V is TRBV7-2 and J is TRBJ2-7; 8 positions match TRBD1. Germline V CDR1 and CDR2: SGHTA, FQGNSA. CDR3 length: 15 amino acids. Trimming cost V 6 bases and J 4 bases; bases outside gene matches: 11. CDR3 coding DNA: TGTGCCAGCAGTCCGATCGGACAGGGTCGGTACGAGCAGTACTTC. Protein sequence: CASSPIGQGRYEQYF.

Comments on this clone: The sample carries other DNA sequences with the same CDR3. The CDR3 sequence is CASSWTTQNSPLHF. The CDR3 nucleotides are TGTGCCAGCAGTTGGACTACTCAAAATTCACCCCTCCACTTT. The rearrangement joins TRBV27 to TRBJ1-6; D not certain. Per the germline V gene, CDR1 is MNHEY and CDR2 is SMNVEV (reference sequence). The germline V and J ends were trimmed by 4 bases and 7 bases, with 11 bases remaining between them. This CDR3 region has 14 residues.

The CDR3: CASSHTTGGSGEQYF. DNA of the CDR3: TGCGCCAGCAGCCACACAACAGGGGGCTCCGGCGAGCAGTACTTC. The chain carries TRBV4-3 and TRBJ2-7; TRBD1 agrees at 9 bases. V lost 3 bases, J lost 6 bases, and 9 bases stayed unmatched. This CDR3 comprises 15 residues. Germline V gives CDR1 LGHNA, CDR2 YSLEER.

The J gene is TRBJ2-7, the V gene TRBV18; TRBD2 is a possible D gene (5 bases). This CDR3 spans 13 amino acids. Trimming shortened V by 3 bases and J by 0 bases, and 6 bases separated the two germline ends. Germline lookup yields CDR1 KGHSH and CDR2 LQKENI. The DNA for the CDR3 is TGTGCCAGCTCACCCGGGAACTCCTACGAGCAGTACTTC. This codes for CASSPGNSYEQYF.

The J gene is TRBJ2-1, the V gene TRBV19; 7 bases map to TRBD1. The V gene end was trimmed by 6 bases and the J gene end by 0 bases; junction bases not matched to a gene: 14. The germline gives CDR1 LNHDA, CDR2 SQIVND (reference sequence). The CDR3 is made up of 18 amino acids. The CDR3 is CASSPFDRDGVSYNEQFF. CDR3 DNA sequence: TGTGCCAGTAGCCCCTTTGACAGGGATGGCGTCTCCTACAATGAGCAGTTCTTC.

This clone is a singleton in its sample. The CDR3 loop reads CAISQGAMDTGELFF. The DNA of the CDR3 is TGTGCCATCAGTCAGGGGGCAATGGACACCGGGGAGCTGTTTTTT. The J gene is TRBJ2-2, the V gene TRBV10-3; 8 bases fit TRBD1. Per the germline V gene, CDR1 is ENHRY and CDR2 is SYGVKD. J gave up 3 bases and V 5 bases, and 5 bases lay outside the gene matches. The CDR3 has 15 amino acids.

This clone was counted once. The J gene is TRBJ2-3, the V gene TRBV9, with 10 bases matching TRBD2. The J segment lost 2 bases and the V segment lost 3 bases, leaving 9 bases of the junction unmatched. Germline loops: CDR1 SGDLS, CDR2 YYNGEE. The CDR3 has 17 residues. The CDR3, as DNA: TGTGCCAGCAGCGCAATAAGTCTAGCGGGAGACACAGATACGCAGTATTTT. It specifies CASSAISLAGDTDTQYF.

This chain uses TRBV19 with TRBJ1-1; D might be TRBD1 (6 bases). The CDR3 runs to 16 residues. Trimming took off 8 bases at V and 0 bases at J, with 19 bases between the two ends. Germline CDR1 reads LNHDA; CDR2 reads SQIVND (reference sequence). The CDR3 DNA is TGTGCCAGTCTCCCCTATGGGGGCGGGTTGAACACTGAAGCTTTCTTT. Translation gives CASLPYGGGLNTEAFF.

The chain is built from TRBV7-6 and TRBJ1-1; the D gene is possibly TRBD1 (5 bases). The V gene lost 5 bases and the J gene lost 7 bases, with 23 bases spanning the gap. The length of the CDR3 is 16 residues. CDR1 is SGHVS and CDR2 is FNYEAQ in the germline V gene. The CDR3 protein is CASSPSTAGNENEAFF. The CDR3 nucleotides are TGTGCCAGCAGCCCCTCTACCGCAGGGAATGAAAATGAAGCTTTCTTT.

The chain carries TRBV19 and TRBJ2-5, with D possibly matching TRBD2 (6 bases). Trimming removed 5 bases at V and 1 base at J, with 14 bases between. Per germline, CDR1 LNHDA and CDR2 SQIVND (reference sequence). The CDR3 runs to 15 residues. Written as DNA, the CDR3 is TGTGCCAGTAGTTTCGGCGGGGCGGTCCAAGAGACCCAGTACTTC. Its translation is CASSFGGAVQETQYF.

This clone was detected a few times. V usage is TRBV27 and J usage is TRBJ1-5, with no clear D. The CDR3 spans 15 residues. V shed 0 bases and J shed 5 bases, with 11 bases lying between them. Germline V CDR1 and CDR2: MNHEY, SMNVEV (reference sequence). The DNA for the CDR3 is TGTGCCAGCAGTTTATCGGTGGGCGGCGATCAGCCCCAGCATTTT. Amino acid sequence: CASSLSVGGDQPQHF.

Comments on this clone: Other DNA sequences of this sample code for an identical CDR3. The J gene is TRBJ1-5, the V gene TRBV27; D gene uncertain. Trimming took off 5 bases at V and 0 bases at J, with 5 bases between the two ends. The germline CDR1 and CDR2 sequences are MNHEY and SMNVEV (reference sequence). The CDR3 is 13 residues long. The DNA for the CDR3 is TGTGCCAGCAGTCTAAGTAGCAATCAGCCCCAGCATTTT. Translation: CASSLSSNQPQHF.

The chain joins TRBV7-9 to TRBJ2-7; the D gene is possibly TRBD1 (7 bases). The V gene lost 0 bases and the J gene lost 4 bases, with 16 bases spanning the gap. The germline V gene encodes CDR1 SEHNR and CDR2 FQNEAQ (reference sequence). The CDR3 is made up of 16 amino acids. The CDR3 DNA reads as TGTGCCAGCAGCTTAGCGCGGGGACAGAACCTTTACGAGCAGTACTTC. This translates into CASSLARGQNLYEQYF. The whole variable domain, filled in from reference TRBV7-9 and TRBJ2-7, reads DTGVSQNPRHKITKRGQNVTFRCDPISEHNRLYWYRQTLGQGPEFLTYFQNEAQLEKSRLLSDRFSAERPKGSFSTLEIQRTEQGDSAMYLCASSLARGQNLYEQYFGPGTRLTVT.

This chain links TRBV15 with TRBJ2-7; D is unresolved. Germline CDR1 reads LNHNV; CDR2 reads YYDKDF (reference sequence). The V gene lost 2 bases and the J gene lost 2 bases, with 7 bases spanning the gap. There are 13 residues in the CDR3. The CDR3 protein is CATSRKRAYEQYF. In DNA, the CDR3 is TGTGCCACCAGCAGAAAGAGAGCCTACGAGCAGTACTTC.

This rearrangement joins TRBV28 to TRBJ2-7; D remains ambiguous. From germline, CDR1 is MDHEN and CDR2 SYDVKM. The CDR3 has 14 residues. Between the trimmed V and J ends, which lost 5 bases and 2 bases, there was a span of 13 bases. The CDR3 sequence is CASSRGLSTYEQYF. The CDR3 bases are TGTGCCAGCAGTCGTGGGTTATCAACCTACGAGCAGTACTTC.

As regards this clone: At the DNA level, this CDR3 is encoded by other sequences in the same sample as well. The chain has TRBV11-2 and TRBJ2-1; D unresolved. V lost 6 bases, J lost 0 bases, and 12 bases lay in between. There are 15 residues in the CDR3. The germline gives CDR1 SGHAT, CDR2 FQNNGV. CDR3 nucleotides: TGTGCCAGCAGAGACGGGCGGAGCTCCTACAATGAGCAGTTCTTC. It specifies CASRDGRSSYNEQFF.

About this clone itself: An end of the junction differs from the germline gene, which may be a read error. V gene TRBV27 combines with J gene TRBJ1-2, with D unresolved. The germline CDR1 and CDR2 sequences are MNHEY and SMNVEV (reference sequence). CDR3 size: 17 residues. The chain's CDR3 is CVSSLMAPGTTNYGYTF. The CDR3 DNA sequence: TGTGTCAGCAGTTTAATGGCACCCGGAACCACCAACTATGGCTACACCTTC.